These 6 T cell receptor beta chains were sequenced from one sample in a study of somatic mutations in cytotoxic T cells in rheumatoid arthritis. TCRdb's table, derived via immunoSEQ multiplex PCR, lists solely in-frame clones and lacks some. The data show 15,000 to 20,000 clones, approximately 77% seen once. The source material was CD8+ T cells sorted from blood. The receptors shown here come from an adult with rheumatoid arthritis.

In DNA, the CDR3 is TGCAGCGTTGAGGACGCTGCCGGGGCTTTCTTT. Translation gives CSVEDAAGAFF. The chain recombines TRBV29-1 with TRBJ1-1; no clear D. The CDR3 is made up of 11 amino acids. The ends were cut back, 3 bases at V and 11 bases at J, with 13 bases in the middle. The V gene's germline CDR1 is SQVTM and CDR2 ANQGSEA.

This chain uses TRBV6-6 with TRBJ2-7; no firm D call. V was pared by 2 bases and J by 0 bases, with 11 bases between. The CDR3 runs 15 residues. Per the germline V gene, CDR1 is MNHNY and CDR2 is SVGAGI (reference sequence). CDR3 nucleotide sequence: TGTGCCAGCAGTTACGGCCAGACGAGCTCCTACGAGCAGTACGTC. Its translation is CASSYGQTSSYEQYV.

This clone was observed a few times. Other DNA sequences in the same sample also yield this CDR3. The V call is TRBV2, the J call TRBJ1-1; possibly TRBD1 for D (6 bases). CDR1 is SNHLY and CDR2 is FYNNEI in the germline V gene. V dropped 5 bases and J dropped 5 bases, with 12 bases sitting between them. The CDR3 runs to 13 residues. CDR3 loop: CASSPGDGTEAFF. The CDR3 DNA sequence: TGTGCCAGCAGTCCAGGGGACGGGACTGAAGCTTTCTTT. Looking up the rest from reference TRBV2 and TRBJ1-1 gives the full variable domain: EPEVTQTPSHQVTQMGQEVILRCVPISNHLYFYWYRQILGQKVEFLVSFYNNEISEKSEIFDDQFSVERPDGSNFTLKIRSTKLEDSAMYFCASSPGDGTEAFFGQGTRLTVV.

The chain links TRBV6-5 to TRBJ2-1, with D perhaps matching TRBD1 (5 bases). The CDR3 is made up of 13 amino acids. Per the germline V gene, CDR1 is MNHEY and CDR2 is SVGAGI. The germline V and J ends were trimmed by 2 bases and 7 bases, with 9 bases remaining between them. This CDR3 reads CASSYRGANEQFF. For the CDR3, the DNA is TGTGCCAGCAGTTACAGGGGCGCGAATGAGCAGTTCTTC.

V usage is TRBV28 and J usage is TRBJ2-7; 9 nucleotides line up with TRBD1. The CDR3 consists of 13 residues. In germline, CDR1 is MDHEN, CDR2 SYDVKM. V shed 4 bases and J 6 bases; nucleotides not matched to a gene: 4. The CDR3, as DNA: TGTGCCAGCAGTTACAGGGGGCTTCGCGAGCAGTACGTC. Its translation is CASSYRGLREQYV.

The V and J genes are TRBV7-8 and TRBJ2-3; D perhaps matches TRBD2 (5 bases). The CDR3 contains 17 residues. V was pared by 1 base and J by 2 bases, with 16 bases between. Germline V gene sequence: CDR1 SGHVS, CDR2 FQNEAQ. The CDR3 sequence: CASSLVPLAGDTDTQYF. As DNA, the CDR3 is TGTGCCAGCAGCTTAGTCCCCCTAGCTGGGGACACAGATACGCAGTATTTT.